The clone carrying this T cell receptor (beta chain) occurred many times. Its matching antigen is unknown. The evidence that diagnosis relied on was clinical symptoms, serum thyroxine, TRAb, thyroid ultrasound and orbital computed tomography. The source of the sample is a study of Graves' ophthalmopathy and Graves' hyperthyroidism. The study's findings and limits: Blood also harbored most expanded thyroid clonotypes above 0.001 frequency.

RNA transcripts yielded amplified TCR beta CDR3 regions. Second-round multiplex PCR came after first-round RT-PCR with HTBI primers. TCRdb redid the calling of the multiplex PCR reads with MiXCR, one entry per CDR3 protein. The sample has 360,000 or so distinct CDR3 sequences, about 18% seen once. The clonotype originates from a woman under 30 with Graves' ophthalmopathy. The specimen was peripheral blood.

The DNA for the CDR3 is TGCAGCGTTGGAGGAGGAAGTACGGGGGGGATCTACAATGAGCAGTTCTTC. As protein: CSVGGGSTGGIYNEQFF. This chain links TRBV29-1 with TRBJ2-1, with 8 bases matching TRBD2. Germline lookup yields CDR1 SQVTM and CDR2 ANQGSEA. Trimming cost V 4 bases and J 3 bases; bases outside gene matches: 14. CDR3 length: 17 amino acids.